This paragraph reports one T cell receptor (beta chain). The data are from a study of early T cells in non-severe SARS-CoV-2 infection. TCRdb reanalysed the 5' RACE reads using MiXCR and keeps one entry per CDR3 protein. The table records approximately 71,000 distinct CDR3 sequences, 9.5% to 15% of them present only once. The specimen was whole blood, collected at baseline. The clonotype was recovered from an adult who was a healthcare worker with PCR-confirmed SARS-CoV-2 infection or an uninfected control (not recorded which).

In DNA form, the CDR3 reads TGTGCCAGTAGGACAGACGGCGACTATGGCTACACCTTC. Translated, it gives CASRTDGDYGYTF. V usage is TRBV19 and J usage is TRBJ1-2, with D maybe TRBD1 (5 bases). CDR3 length: 13 residues. Germline V gives CDR1 LNHDA, CDR2 SQIVND (reference sequence). Trimming took 6 bases from V and 3 from J, leaving 11 bases between them. The entire variable domain, with the rest obtained from reference TRBV19 and TRBJ1-2, is as follows: DGGITQSPKYLFRKEGQNVTLSCEQNLNHDAMYWYRQDPGQGLRLIYYSQIVNDFQKGDIAEGYSVSREKKESFPLTVTSAQKNPTAFYLCASRTDGDYGYTFGSGTRLTVV.